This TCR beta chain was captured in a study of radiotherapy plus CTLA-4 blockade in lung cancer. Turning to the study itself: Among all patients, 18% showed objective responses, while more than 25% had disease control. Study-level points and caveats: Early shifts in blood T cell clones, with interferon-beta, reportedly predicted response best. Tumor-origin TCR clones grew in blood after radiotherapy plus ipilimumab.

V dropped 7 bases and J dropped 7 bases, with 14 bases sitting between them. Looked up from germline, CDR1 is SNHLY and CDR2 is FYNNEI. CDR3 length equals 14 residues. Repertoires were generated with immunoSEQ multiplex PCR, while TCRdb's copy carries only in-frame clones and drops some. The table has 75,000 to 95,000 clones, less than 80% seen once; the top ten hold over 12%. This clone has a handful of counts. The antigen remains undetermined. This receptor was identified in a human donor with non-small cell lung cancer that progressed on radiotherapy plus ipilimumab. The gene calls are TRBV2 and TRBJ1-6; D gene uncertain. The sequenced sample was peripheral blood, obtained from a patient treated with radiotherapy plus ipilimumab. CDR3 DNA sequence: TGTGCCAGCAACGTTGGGGTTGGGAATTCACCCCTCCACTTT. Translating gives CASNVGVGNSPLHF.